This is a list of T cell receptor beta chains from one sample in a study of blood T cell repertoires in COVID-19. Only in-frame clones appear in the TCRdb table, and some are missing; sequencing was by immunoSEQ multiplex PCR. The profile covers more than 70,000 clones, with around 84% appearing a single time and 30% to 40% taken by the ten largest. Sequenced: peripheral blood. The receptors were gathered from a woman aged 70-85 years with acute or convalescent COVID-19. Each CDR3 is given with its conserved first and last residue. The D gene is left open where the match is weak. Expanded clones get a size class; other rows say once, few or many, or leave the size out.

abundance	v_gene	d_gene	j_gene	CDR3aa	CDR3nt
NA	TRBV10-3	TRBD2	TRBJ2-1	CAISASAGGREVEQFF	TGTGCCATCAGTGCCTCCGCAGGCGGGAGGGAGGTTGAGCAGTTCTTC
NA	TRBV9	TRBD2	TRBJ2-1	CASSPRLAGVLDEQFF	TGTGCCAGCAGCCCGCGACTAGCGGGAGTTCTGGATGAGCAGTTCTTC
once	TRBV5-1	NA	TRBJ1-3	CASSLEAGRSGNTIYF	TGCGCCAGCAGCTTGGAAGCAGGCCGCTCTGGAAACACCATATATTTT
NA	TRBV7-2	TRBD1	TRBJ2-3	CASSPRGQGGYTDTQYF	TGTGCCAGCAGCCCGAGGGGACAGGGGGGATATACAGATACGCAGTATTTT
NA	TRBV6-5	NA	TRBJ1-2	CASSYSGRNYGYTF	TGTGCCAGCAGTTACTCAGGGAGAAACTATGGCTACACCTTC
NA	TRBV5-1	NA	TRBJ2-1	CASSSIQGQGEQFF	TGCGCCAGCAGCTCTATTCAGGGTCAGGGCGAGCAGTTCTTC
NA	TRBV2	TRBD1	TRBJ1-1	CASSEPGQGARVAFF	TGTGCCAGCAGTGAACCGGGACAGGGGGCGCGGGTAGCTTTCTTT
NA	TRBV12-3/TRBV12-4	NA	TRBJ1-6	CASSLTGNSPLHF	TGTGCCAGCAGTTTAACAGGCAATTCACCCCTCCACTTT
NA	TRBV5-1	TRBD2	TRBJ2-3	CASSWGGASTDTQYF	TGCGCCAGCAGCTGGGGAGGGGCTAGCACAGATACGCAGTATTTT
NA	TRBV4-2	NA	TRBJ2-1	CASSQGRLQSNEQFF	TGTGCCAGCAGCCAAGGACGCTTACAGTCCAATGAGCAGTTCTTC
NA	TRBV2	NA	TRBJ2-7	CASSGVEQYF	TGTGCCAGCAGTGGAGTCGAGCAGTACTTC
NA	TRBV18	NA	TRBJ2-2	CASSPSGNTGELFF	TGTGCCAGCTCACCTAGCGGAAACACCGGGGAGCTGTTTTTT
NA	TRBV9	TRBD2	TRBJ2-1	CASSDLAGPYNEQFF	TGTGCCAGCAGCGATTTAGCGGGGCCGTACAATGAGCAGTTCTTC
NA	TRBV28	TRBD1	TRBJ2-2	CASSLSSTGVGAGELFF	TGTGCCAGCAGTTTAAGTTCAACAGGGGTGGGAGCCGGGGAGCTGTTTTTT
NA	TRBV3-1/TRBV3-2	TRBD2	TRBJ2-1	CASSQLAGDEQFF	TGTGCCAGCAGCCAACTAGCGGGAGATGAGCAGTTCTTC
once	TRBV6-7	NA	TRBJ2-1	CASSHSCWGIGGNEQFF	TGTGCCAGCAGCCACTCGTGTTGGGGGATCGGGGGCAATGAGCAGTTCTTC
NA	TRBV10-3	TRBD1	TRBJ1-3	CAISEDRVGNTIYF	TGTGCCATCAGTGAGGACAGGGTTGGAAACACCATATATTTT
many	TRBV18	TRBD1	TRBJ1-5	CASSPDRNQPQHF	TGTGCCAGCTCACCGGACAGGAATCAGCCCCAGCATTTT
NA	TRBV6-5	TRBD1	TRBJ1-6	CASSRDRGGSPLHF	TGTGCCAGCAGCCGGGACAGGGGAGGGTCACCCCTCCACTTT
NA	TRBV6-5	TRBD1	TRBJ1-4	CASSYWQGDEKLFF	TGTGCCAGCAGTTACTGGCAGGGGGATGAAAAACTGTTTTTT
NA	TRBV5-1	NA	TRBJ2-1	CASSLESSRYNEQFF	TGCGCCAGCAGCTTGGAGTCTAGCCGGTACAATGAGCAGTTCTTC
NA	TRBV19	TRBD1	TRBJ1-4	CASSRPGQGSEKLFF	TGTGCCAGTAGTAGACCGGGACAGGGTTCTGAAAAACTGTTTTTT
NA	TRBV19	TRBD2	TRBJ2-7	CASSGGTSGLYEQYF	TGTGCCAGTAGTGGCGGGACTAGCGGTCTTTACGAGCAGTACTTC
once	TRBV28	TRBD1	TRBJ1-2	CASSPATGSAYGYTF	TGTGCCAGCAGTCCAGCGACAGGGAGCGCCTATGGCTACACCTTC
NA	TRBV19	TRBD1	TRBJ2-7	CASRDSSHYEQYF	TGTGCCAGCCGGGACAGTTCACACTACGAGCAGTACTTC
few	TRBV27	NA	TRBJ1-5	CASKLAGRSPNQPQHF	TGTGCCAGCAAACTGGCGGGCAGGTCTCCTAATCAGCCCCAGCATTTT
NA	TRBV7-2	NA	TRBJ1-3	CASSSWAGGNTIYF	TGTGCCAGCAGCTCCTGGGCTGGTGGAAACACCATATATTTT
NA	TRBV30	NA	TRBJ1-5	CAWSATGNQPQHF	TGTGCCTGGAGTGCGACAGGCAATCAGCCCCAGCATTTT
NA	TRBV9	NA	TRBJ1-6	CASSVGSLDSPLHF	TGTGCCAGCAGCGTAGGCAGTTTGGATTCACCCCTCCACTTT